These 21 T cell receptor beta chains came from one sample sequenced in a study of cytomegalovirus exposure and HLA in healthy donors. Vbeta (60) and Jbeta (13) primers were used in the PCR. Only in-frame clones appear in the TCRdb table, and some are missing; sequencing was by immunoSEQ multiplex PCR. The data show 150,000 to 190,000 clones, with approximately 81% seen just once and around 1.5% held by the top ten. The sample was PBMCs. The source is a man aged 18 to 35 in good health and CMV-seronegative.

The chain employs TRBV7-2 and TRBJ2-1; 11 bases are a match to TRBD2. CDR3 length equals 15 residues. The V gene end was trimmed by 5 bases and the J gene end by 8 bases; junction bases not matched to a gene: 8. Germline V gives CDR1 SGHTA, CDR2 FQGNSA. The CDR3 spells CASSPRLAGGDEQFF. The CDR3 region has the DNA TGTGCCAGCAGCCCAAGGCTAGCGGGAGGAGATGAGCAGTTCTTC.

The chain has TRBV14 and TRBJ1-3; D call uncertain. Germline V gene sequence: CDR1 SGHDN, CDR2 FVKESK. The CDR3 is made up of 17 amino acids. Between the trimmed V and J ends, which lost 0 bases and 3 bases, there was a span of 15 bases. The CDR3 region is CASSQDPYSLLGNTIYF. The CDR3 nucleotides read TGTGCCAGCAGCCAAGATCCTTACTCCCTCCTTGGAAACACCATATATTTT.

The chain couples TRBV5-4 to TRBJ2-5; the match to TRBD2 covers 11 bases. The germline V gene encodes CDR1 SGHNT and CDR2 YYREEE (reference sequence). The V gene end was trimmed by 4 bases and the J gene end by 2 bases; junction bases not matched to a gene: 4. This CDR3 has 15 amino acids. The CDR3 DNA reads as TGTGCCAGCAGCCCCCTAGCGGGGGGTCAAGAGACCCAGTACTTC. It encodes CASSPLAGGQETQYF.

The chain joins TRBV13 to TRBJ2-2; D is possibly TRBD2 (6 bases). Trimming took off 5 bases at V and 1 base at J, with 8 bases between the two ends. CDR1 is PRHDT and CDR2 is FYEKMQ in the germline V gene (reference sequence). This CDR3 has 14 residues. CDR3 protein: CASSGGLNTGELFF. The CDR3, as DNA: TGTGCCAGCAGCGGAGGGCTGAACACCGGGGAGCTGTTTTTT.

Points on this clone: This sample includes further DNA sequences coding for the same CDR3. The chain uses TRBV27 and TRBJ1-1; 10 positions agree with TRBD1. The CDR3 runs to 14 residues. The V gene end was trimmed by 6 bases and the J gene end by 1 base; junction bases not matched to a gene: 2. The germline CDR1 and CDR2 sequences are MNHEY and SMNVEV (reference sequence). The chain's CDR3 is CASRTGGANTEAFF. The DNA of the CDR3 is TGTGCCAGCAGGACAGGGGGCGCGAACACTGAAGCTTTCTTT.

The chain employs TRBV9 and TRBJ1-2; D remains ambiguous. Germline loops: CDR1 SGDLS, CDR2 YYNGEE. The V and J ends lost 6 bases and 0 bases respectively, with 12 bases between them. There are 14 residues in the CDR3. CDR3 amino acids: CASTGGKANYGYTF. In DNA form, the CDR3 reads TGTGCCAGCACTGGCGGCAAAGCTAACTATGGCTACACCTTC.

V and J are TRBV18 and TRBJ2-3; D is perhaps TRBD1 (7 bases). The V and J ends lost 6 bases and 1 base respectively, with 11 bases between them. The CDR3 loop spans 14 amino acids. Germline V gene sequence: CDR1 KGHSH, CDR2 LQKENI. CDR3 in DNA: TGTGCCAGCTCTGGCAGGGGGGGCACAGATACGCAGTATTTT. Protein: CASSGRGGTDTQYF.

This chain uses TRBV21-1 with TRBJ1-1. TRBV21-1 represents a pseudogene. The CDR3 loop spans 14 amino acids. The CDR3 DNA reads TGTGCCAGCGGCGGAGTTCGGGGGAACACTGAAGCTTTCTTT. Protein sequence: CASGGVRGNTEAFF.

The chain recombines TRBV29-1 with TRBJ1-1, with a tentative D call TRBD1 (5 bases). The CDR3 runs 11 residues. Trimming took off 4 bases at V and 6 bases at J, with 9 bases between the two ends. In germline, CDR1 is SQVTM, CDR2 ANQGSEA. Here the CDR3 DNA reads TGCAGCGTTGCTGGGGGGGCTGAAGCTTTCTTT. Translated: CSVAGGAEAFF.

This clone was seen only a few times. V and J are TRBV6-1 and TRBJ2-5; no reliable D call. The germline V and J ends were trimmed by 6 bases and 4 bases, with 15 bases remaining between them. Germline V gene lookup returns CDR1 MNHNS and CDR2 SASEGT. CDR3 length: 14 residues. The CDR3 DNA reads TGTGCCAGCAGCACTTCTAAGAATTCAGAGACCCAGTACTTC. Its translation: CASSTSKNSETQYF.

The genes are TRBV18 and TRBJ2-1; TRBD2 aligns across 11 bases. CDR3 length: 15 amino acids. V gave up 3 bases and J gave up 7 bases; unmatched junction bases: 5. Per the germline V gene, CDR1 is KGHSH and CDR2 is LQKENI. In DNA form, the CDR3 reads TGTGCCAGCTCACCCGGGGCTAGCGGGAGGAATGAGCAGTTCTTC. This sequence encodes CASSPGASGRNEQFF. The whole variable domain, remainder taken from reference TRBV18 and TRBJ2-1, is NAGVMQNPRHLVRRRGQEARLRCSPMKGHSHVYWYRQLPEEGLKFMVYLQKENIIDESGMPKERFSAEFPKEGPSILRIQQVVRGDSAAYFCASSPGASGRNEQFFGPGTRLTVL.

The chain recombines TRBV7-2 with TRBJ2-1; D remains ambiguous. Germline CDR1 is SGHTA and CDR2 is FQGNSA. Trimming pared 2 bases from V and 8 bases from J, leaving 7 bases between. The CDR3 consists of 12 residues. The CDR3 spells CASSLPSHEQFF. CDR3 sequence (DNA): TGTGCCAGCAGCTTACCGAGTCATGAGCAGTTCTTC.

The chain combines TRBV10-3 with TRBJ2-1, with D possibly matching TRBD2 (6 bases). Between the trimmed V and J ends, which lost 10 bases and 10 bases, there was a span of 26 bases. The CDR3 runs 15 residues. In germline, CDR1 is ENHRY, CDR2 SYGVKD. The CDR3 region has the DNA TGTGCCACCGCCCTCCTAGCGCCCCCTGGGCGGGAGCAGTTCTTC. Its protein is CATALLAPPGREQFF.

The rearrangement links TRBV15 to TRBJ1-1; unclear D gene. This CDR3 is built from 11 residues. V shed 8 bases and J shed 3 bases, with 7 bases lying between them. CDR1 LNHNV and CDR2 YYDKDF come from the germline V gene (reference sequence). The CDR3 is CATQVDTEAFF. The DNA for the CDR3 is TGTGCCACCCAGGTTGACACTGAAGCTTTCTTT. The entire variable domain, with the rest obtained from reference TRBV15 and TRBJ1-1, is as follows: DAMVIQNPRYQVTQFGKPVTLSCSQTLNHNVMYWYQQKSSQAPKLLFHYYDKDFNNEADTPDNFQSRRPNTSFCFLDIRSPGLGDTAMYLCATQVDTEAFFGQGTRLTVV.

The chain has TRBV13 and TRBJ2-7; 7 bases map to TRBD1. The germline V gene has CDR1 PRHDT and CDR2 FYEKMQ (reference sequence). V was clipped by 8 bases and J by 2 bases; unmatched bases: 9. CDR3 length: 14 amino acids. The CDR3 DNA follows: TGTGCCAGCGCCTACCGGGACAGTACCTACGAGCAGTACTTC. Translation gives CASAYRDSTYEQYF.

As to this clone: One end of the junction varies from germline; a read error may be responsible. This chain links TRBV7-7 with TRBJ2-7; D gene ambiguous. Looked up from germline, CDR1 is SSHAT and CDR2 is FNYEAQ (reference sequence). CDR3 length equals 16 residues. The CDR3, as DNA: TGTGCTAGCAGCTTAGTTCCCACACATACCGCCTACGAGCAGTACTTC. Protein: CASSLVPTHTAYEQYF. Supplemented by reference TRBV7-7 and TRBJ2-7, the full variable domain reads GAGVSQSPRYKVTKRGQDVTLRCDPISSHATLYWYQQALGQGPEFLTYFNYEAQPDKSGLPSDRFSAERPEGSISTLTIQRTEQRDSAMYRCASSLVPTHTAYEQYFGPGTRLTVT.

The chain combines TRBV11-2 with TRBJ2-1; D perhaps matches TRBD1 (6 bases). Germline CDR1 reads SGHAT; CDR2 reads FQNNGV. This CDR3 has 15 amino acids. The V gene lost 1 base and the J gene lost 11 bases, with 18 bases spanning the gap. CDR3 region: CASSLGDTVTMQQFF. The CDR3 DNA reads TGTGCCAGCAGCTTAGGGGACACCGTTACAATGCAGCAGTTCTTC.

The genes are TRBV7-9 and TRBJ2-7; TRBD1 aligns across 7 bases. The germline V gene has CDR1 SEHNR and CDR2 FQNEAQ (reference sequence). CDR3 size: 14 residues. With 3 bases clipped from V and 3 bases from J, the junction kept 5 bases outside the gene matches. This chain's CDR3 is CASSFPDRIYEQYF. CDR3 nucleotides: TGTGCCAGCAGCTTCCCGGACAGGATCTACGAGCAGTACTTC.

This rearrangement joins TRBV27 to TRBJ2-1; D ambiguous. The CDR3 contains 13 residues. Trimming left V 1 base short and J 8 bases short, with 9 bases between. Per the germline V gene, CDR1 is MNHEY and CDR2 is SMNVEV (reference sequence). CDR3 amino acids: CASSLFSQDEQFF. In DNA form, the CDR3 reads TGTGCCAGCAGTTTATTTAGTCAGGATGAGCAGTTCTTC.

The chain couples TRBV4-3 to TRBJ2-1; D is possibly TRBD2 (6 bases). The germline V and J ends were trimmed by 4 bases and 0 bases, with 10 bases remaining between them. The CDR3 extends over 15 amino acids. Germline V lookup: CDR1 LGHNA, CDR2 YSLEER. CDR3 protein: CASSRSGPSYNEQFF. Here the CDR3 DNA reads TGCGCCAGCAGCCGTAGCGGCCCCTCCTACAATGAGCAGTTCTTC.

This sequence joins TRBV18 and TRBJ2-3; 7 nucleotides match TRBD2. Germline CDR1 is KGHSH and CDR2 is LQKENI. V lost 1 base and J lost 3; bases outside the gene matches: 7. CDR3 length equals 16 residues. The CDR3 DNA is TGTGCCAGCTCACCACGTGAGGCGGGAGTGACAGATACGCAGTATTTT. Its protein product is CASSPREAGVTDTQYF.